The TCR beta chain described here comes from a study of spatial heterogeneity in lung cancer. At the level of the study: Raw reads contained each unique TCR and UMI combination more than ten times on average. Study-wide results and limits: Resection blood, more than follow-up blood, showed ubiquitous expanded tumor TCRs.

Time point specified: sample taken at primary tumor resection. The donors were approximately 70 patients with non-small cell lung cancer that was early-stage and untreated. Whole RNA came from tumor, nontumor lung or frozen PBMC and was sequenced without being sorted. A few counts support this clonotype. Its antigen is not identified. One entry per CDR3 protein results from TCRdb running MiXCR on the 5' RACE reads. The data show 30,000 to 45,000 distinct CDR3 sequences, roughly 8% seen once. The specimen comprised PBMCs, sampled at surgery. This sequence originates from a male donor with early-stage non-small cell lung cancer.

The CDR3 DNA sequence: TGTGCCAGTAGCTTACTAGCGGGAGGGTACAATGAGCAGTTCTTC. Protein: CASSLLAGGYNEQFF. This rearrangement joins TRBV19 to TRBJ2-1; 13 bases map to TRBD2. CDR3 length: 15 amino acids. Losses at the gene ends were 6 bases for V and 4 bases for J; bases not matched to a gene: 3. Germline values: CDR1 LNHDA, CDR2 SQIVND (reference sequence).